The rows below give T cell receptor beta chains drawn from one sample of a study of T cell responses to AZD1222 COVID-19 vaccine. Profiling relied on immunoSEQ multiplex PCR, and the TCRdb table lists in-frame clones only, not all of them. The sample lists about 150,000 clones; around 89% were seen once. The sample in question was peripheral blood, obtained on day 0 of AZD1222 vaccination. These receptor sequences come from an adult in good health. Each CDR3 is given without its conserved first and last residue. Each record gives: clone size, J gene, V gene, D gene, CDR3 protein. The D gene is left open where the match is weak. Clone sizes are given selectively: once, few, many, or a class where the clone is expanded.

.,TRBJ1-2,TRBV5-6,.,ASRGAGTFYGYT
.,TRBJ1-4,TRBV18,.,ASSPRTVLGEKLF
.,TRBJ2-3,TRBV13,TRBD2,ASSFGLAGTDTQY
.,TRBJ2-2,TRBV10-3,.,ATGLNTGELF
.,TRBJ1-1,TRBV7-9,.,ASSSGPLNTEAF
.,TRBJ1-5,TRBV10-3,TRBD1,ATRGDSGRPQH
.,TRBJ1-2,TRBV27,.,ASRPLQGLNYGYT
.,TRBJ1-2,TRBV27,.,ASSDIYRAGYT
.,TRBJ2-7,TRBV6-1,.,ASSETGRGAYEQY
.,TRBJ1-6,TRBV9,.,ASSVDLGYSPLH
.,TRBJ1-1,TRBV25-1,.,ASSESGQPLGTEAF
.,TRBJ2-3,TRBV5-1,TRBD1,ASTYRGFTDTQY
few,TRBJ1-1,TRBV11-1,.,ASSLGGRYTEAF
.,TRBJ1-1,TRBV6-5,TRBD1,ASSPTGGSATEAF
.,TRBJ2-7,TRBV11-2,.,ASSPSPYEQY
.,TRBJ2-3,TRBV27,.,ASSFEGYGADTQY
.,TRBJ2-3,TRBV28,TRBD2,ASSSAGLAGATDTQY
.,TRBJ2-1,TRBV4-2,.,ASSQDKGAPDNEQF
.,TRBJ2-1,TRBV24-1,.,ATSDLRAYNEQF
.,TRBJ2-5,TRBV9,.,ASSRPDGEETQY
once,TRBJ1-3,TRBV5-1,.,ASSLGQLSGNTIY
.,TRBJ1-4,TRBV28,.,ASRLGGRMGNEKLF
.,TRBJ2-5,TRBV30,TRBD2,AWRFSGTIQTQY
.,TRBJ1-1,TRBV19,TRBD1,ASSTRQGPDRHTEAF
.,TRBJ1-1,TRBV14,.,ASSPVAGDTEAF
.,TRBJ2-1,TRBV15,TRBD1,ATDNNGQGADEQF
.,TRBJ2-1,TRBV7-3,TRBD1,ASSLRQGAMNEQF
.,TRBJ2-7,TRBV6-2/TRBV6-3,.,ASSRLGEQY
.,TRBJ1-2,TRBV6-2/TRBV6-3,.,ASSRGYGYT
.,TRBJ2-6,TRBV7-2,.,ASSPGANVLT
.,TRBJ2-7,TRBV27,TRBD2,ASSLSERGEQY
.,TRBJ1-2,TRBV7-2,TRBD1,ASSSRGGTGNGYT
.,TRBJ2-7,TRBV14,.,ASSQVAPGGYEQY
.,TRBJ2-5,TRBV4-1,.,ASSQVGLAPETQY
once,TRBJ2-5,TRBV9,TRBD2,ASSLSGLAGYQETQY
.,TRBJ2-3,TRBV6-5,.,ASSYSGRKGTDTQY
many,TRBJ1-1,TRBV14,.,ASKGDTEAF
.,TRBJ1-2,TRBV7-2,.,ASSLVIAPYGYT
.,TRBJ1-2,TRBV7-9,.,ASSPQMGGYT
.,TRBJ2-5,TRBV6-5,TRBD1,ASHNAGGWTQY
.,TRBJ2-5,TRBV29-1,.,SGRVETQY
.,TRBJ1-2,TRBV6-1,.,ASSEAPETSPYGYT
.,TRBJ2-7,TRBV25-1,.,ASSDTQVTSYEQY
.,TRBJ2-7,TRBV28,.,ASAVLGYEQY
.,TRBJ2-3,TRBV19,.,ASSRDSTDTQY
.,TRBJ2-7,TRBV27,.,ASRGMGAGMAYEQY
once,TRBJ1-1,TRBV27,.,ASSLTVNTEAF
.,TRBJ1-1,TRBV7-2,.,ASSFQGPGTEAF
.,TRBJ2-1,TRBV24-1,.,ATSEGRSSYNEQF
.,TRBJ1-2,TRBV9,.,ASSVSGSFYGYT
once,TRBJ2-2,TRBV9,TRBD2,ASSVGTRLTGELF
.,TRBJ2-7,TRBV30,TRBD2,ARTSGTSENEQY
.,TRBJ1-2,TRBV6-1,.,ASSETANYGYT